This T cell receptor (beta chain) was captured in a study of cytomegalovirus exposure and HLA in healthy donors. Background on the study: Of the donors genotyped, approximately 430 in all, about 82% fell in the Caucasian-associated ancestry cluster.

A word on this clone: Antigen: not known.

The PCR employed 60 Vbeta primers together with 13 Jbeta primers. Sequenced by immunoSEQ multiplex PCR; TCRdb stores in-frame clones only, minus some. The sample yields 150,000 to 200,000 clones, just over 75% seen once. Looked up from germline, CDR1 is SGHTS and CDR2 is YDEGEE. V was cut by 3 bases and J by 1 base, with 6 bases left in between. This CDR3 region has 13 residues. Findings of the study overall: In an earlier analysis, productive rearrangement rates for most beta V segments clustered near 87% or 30%. Among TCR sequences, most were rare, though some public TCRs appeared in many donors. Analysis performed later showed TCR beta chains linked to HLA being more clonally expanded than equally common others.

The sample taken for sequencing was PBMCs. The TCR sequence derives from a man aged 25-45 years in good health and CMV-seronegative. The chain is built from TRBV5-8 and TRBJ2-3, with D unresolved. The CDR3 nucleotides read TGTGCCAGCAGCTCGCCGGGCACAGATACGCAGTATTTT. As protein: CASSSPGTDTQYF.